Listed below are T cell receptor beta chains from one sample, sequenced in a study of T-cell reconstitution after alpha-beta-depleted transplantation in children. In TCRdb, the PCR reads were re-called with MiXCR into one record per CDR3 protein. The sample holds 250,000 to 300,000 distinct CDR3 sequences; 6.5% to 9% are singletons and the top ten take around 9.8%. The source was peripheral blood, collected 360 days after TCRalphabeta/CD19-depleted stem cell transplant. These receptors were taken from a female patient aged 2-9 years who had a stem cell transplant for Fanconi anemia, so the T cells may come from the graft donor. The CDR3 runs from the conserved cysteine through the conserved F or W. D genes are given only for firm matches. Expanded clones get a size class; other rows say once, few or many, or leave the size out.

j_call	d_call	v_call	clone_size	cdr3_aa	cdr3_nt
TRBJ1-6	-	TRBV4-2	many	CASSQDPQGHSPLHF	TGTGCCAGCAGCCAAGATCCGCAGGGTCATTCACCCCTCCACTTT
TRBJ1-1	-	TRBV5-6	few	CASSLRGGRSTEAFF	TGTGCCAGCAGCTTGCGCGGGGGCAGGAGCACTGAAGCTTTCTTT
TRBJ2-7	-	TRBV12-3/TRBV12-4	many	CASSLASRAVF	TGTGCCAGCAGTTTAGCTTCTAGGGCGGTCTTC
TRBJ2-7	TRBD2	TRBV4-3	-	CASSHIGAAGGEQYF	TGCGCCAGCAGCCACATCGGGGCCGCGGGGGGCGAGCAGTACTTC
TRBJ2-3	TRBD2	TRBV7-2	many	CASSLIHGTSLDTQYF	TGTGCCAGCAGCTTAATCCACGGGACTAGTCTTGATACGCAGTATTTT
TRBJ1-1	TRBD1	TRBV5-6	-	CASSLDRGGLQGTEAFF	TGTGCCAGCAGCTTGGATCGTGGGGGGCTACAGGGGACTGAAGCTTTCTTT
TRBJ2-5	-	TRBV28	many	CASSFVQGSQETQYF	TGTGCCAGCAGTTTCGTCCAGGGATCCCAAGAGACCCAGTACTTC
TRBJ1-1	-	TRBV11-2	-	CASSLVIGAEAFF	TGTGCCAGCAGCTTAGTTATAGGCGCTGAAGCTTTCTTT
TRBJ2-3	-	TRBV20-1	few	CSARTLATDTQYF	TGCAGTGCTAGAACGCTAGCCACAGATACGCAGTATTTT
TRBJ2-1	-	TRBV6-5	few	CASSYSDGGNEQFF	TGTGCCAGCAGTTACTCGGACGGGGGAAATGAGCAGTTCTTC
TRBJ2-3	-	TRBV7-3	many	CASSREGGGTDTQYF	TGTGCCAGCAGCCGCGAGGGGGGCGGGACAGATACGCAGTATTTT
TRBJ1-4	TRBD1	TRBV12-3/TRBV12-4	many	CASSDRATEKLFF	TGTGCCAGCAGCGACAGGGCGACTGAAAAACTGTTTTTT
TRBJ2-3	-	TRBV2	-	CASSERLVTDTQYF	TGTGCCAGCAGTGAGCGTCTCGTCACAGATACGCAGTATTTT
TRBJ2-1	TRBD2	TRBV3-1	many	CASSQEAGRLNEQFF	TGTGCCAGCAGCCAAGAAGCGGGGAGACTCAATGAGCAGTTCTTC
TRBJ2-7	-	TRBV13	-	CASNLGRGPSVHEQYF	TGTGCCAGCAACTTGGGTAGGGGTCCGTCCGTCCACGAGCAGTACTTC
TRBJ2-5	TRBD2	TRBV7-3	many	CASSLTRLAGSSVETQYF	TGTGCCAGCAGCTTAACGAGACTAGCGGGGTCCTCGGTAGAGACCCAGTACTTC
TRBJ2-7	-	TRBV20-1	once	CSADIGGHGPYEQYF	TGCAGTGCCGACATCGGGGGACATGGACCCTACGAGCAGTACTTC
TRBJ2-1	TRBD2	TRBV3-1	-	CASSKDTWGLAGVNNEQFF	TGTGCCAGCAGCAAAGATACCTGGGGGCTAGCGGGGGTGAACAATGAGCAGTTCTTC
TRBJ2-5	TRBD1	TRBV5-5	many	CASSPGTDQETQYF	TGTGCCAGCAGCCCAGGGACAGACCAAGAGACCCAGTACTTC
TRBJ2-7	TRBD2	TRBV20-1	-	CSARGPTSGGTWYEQYF	TGCAGTGCTAGAGGACCGACTAGCGGGGGCACATGGTACGAGCAGTACTTC
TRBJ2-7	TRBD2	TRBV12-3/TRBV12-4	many	CASRSQISGREYEQYF	TGTGCCAGCAGGTCCCAGATTAGCGGGAGGGAATACGAGCAGTACTTC
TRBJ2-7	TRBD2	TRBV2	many	CASSGLAGFYEQYF	TGTGCCAGCAGTGGACTAGCGGGGTTCTACGAGCAGTACTTC
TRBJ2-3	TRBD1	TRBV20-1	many	CSARGQPDTQYF	TGCAGTGCAAGGGGACAGCCAGATACGCAGTATTTT
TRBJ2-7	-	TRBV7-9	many	CSSSLAADSYEQYF	TGTTCCAGCAGCTTGGCGGCTGACTCCTACGAGCAGTACTTC
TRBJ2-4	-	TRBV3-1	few	CASSQDRDLLAKNIQYF	TGTGCCAGCAGCCAGGATAGGGACTTATTAGCCAAAAACATTCAGTACTTC
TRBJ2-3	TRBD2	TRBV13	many	CASSAGLAGEEDSTDTQYF	TGTGCCAGCAGCGCCGGACTAGCGGGGGAGGAAGATAGCACAGATACGCAGTATTTT
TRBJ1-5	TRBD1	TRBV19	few	CASSGEQGVGNQPQHF	TGTGCCAGTAGTGGGGAACAGGGGGTAGGGAATCAGCCCCAGCATTTT
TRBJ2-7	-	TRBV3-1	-	CASSQAPTRSYEQYF	TGTGCCAGCAGCCAAGCCCCGACAAGATCCTACGAGCAGTACTTC
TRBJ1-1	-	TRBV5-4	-	CASSISRRENTEAFF	TGTGCCAGCAGTATCTCCCGCCGGGAGAACACTGAAGCTTTCTTT
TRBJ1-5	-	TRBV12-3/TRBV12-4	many	CASSPGDYSNQPQHF	TGTGCCAGCAGTCCCGGAGATTATAGCAATCAGCCCCAGCATTTT
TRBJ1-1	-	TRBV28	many	CASSLYVTEAFF	TGTGCCAGCAGTTTGTACGTAACTGAAGCTTTCTTT
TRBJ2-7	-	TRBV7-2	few	CASSRTEFYEQYF	TGTGCCAGCAGCAGGACAGAATTCTACGAGCAGTACTTC
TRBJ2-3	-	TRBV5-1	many	CASSLDPGRGTDTQYF	TGCGCCAGCAGCTTGGATCCGGGAAGGGGCACAGATACGCAGTATTTT
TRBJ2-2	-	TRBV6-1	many	CASSGTWEAGELFF	TGTGCCAGCAGTGGTACCTGGGAGGCCGGGGAGCTGTTTTTT
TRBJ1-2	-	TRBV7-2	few	CASSSGGGGSANYGYTF	TGTGCCAGCAGTTCGGGGGGAGGAGGCTCGGCTAACTATGGCTACACCTTC
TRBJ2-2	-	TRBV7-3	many	CASSLGVGANTGELFF	TGTGCCAGCAGCTTGGGTGTAGGCGCGAACACCGGGGAGCTGTTTTTT
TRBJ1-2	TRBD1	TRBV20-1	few	CSARPGGGERVLGYGYTF	TGCAGTGCCCGACCAGGGGGGGGTGAGCGGGTCCTAGGCTATGGCTACACCTTC
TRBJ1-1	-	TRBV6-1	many	CASSEVWGATEAFF	TGTGCCAGCAGTGAAGTTTGGGGGGCGACTGAAGCTTTCTTT
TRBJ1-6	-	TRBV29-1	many	CSVGQGTDSPLHF	TGCAGCGTGGGACAAGGCACGGATTCACCCCTCCACTTT
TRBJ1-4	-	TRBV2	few	CASSDPREKLFF	TGTGCCAGCTCGGACCCACGAGAAAAACTGTTTTTT
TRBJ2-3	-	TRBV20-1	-	CSARDSHTDTQYF	TGCAGTGCTCGGGACTCACACACAGATACGCAGTATTTT
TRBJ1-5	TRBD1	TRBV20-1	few	CSAARDRGLGNQPQHF	TGCAGTGCCGCGCGGGACAGGGGGCTTGGCAATCAGCCCCAGCATTTT
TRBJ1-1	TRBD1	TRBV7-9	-	CASSSDRGPKLPEAFF	TGTGCCAGCAGCTCGGACAGGGGTCCCAAACTCCCTGAAGCTTTCTTT
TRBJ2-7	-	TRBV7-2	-	CASSSSAPMQYF	TGTGCCAGCAGCTCCAGTGCCCCAATGCAGTACTTC
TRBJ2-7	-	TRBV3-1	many	CASSPGWLALTYEQYF	TGTGCCAGCAGCCCCGGGTGGCTAGCCCTCACCTACGAGCAGTACTTC
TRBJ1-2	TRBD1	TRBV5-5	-	CASSPRGDRSWGYTF	TGTGCCAGCAGCCCCAGGGGGGACAGGTCTTGGGGCTACACCTTC